This T cell receptor (beta chain) was recorded in a study of Ad26.COV2.S vaccination and SARS-CoV-2 variants. About the study: Participant was drawn from the COV1001 Ad26.COV2.S trial arm.

Using immunoSEQ multiplex PCR, the repertoire was profiled, and TCRdb retains in-frame clones only, with some absent. The sample has 350,000 to 500,000 clones, roughly 91% seen once. The CDR3 extends over 14 amino acids. The V end lost 5 bases, the J end lost 2 bases, and 11 bases lay between the germline ends. Looked up from germline, CDR1 is SEHNR and CDR2 is FQNEAQ (reference sequence). This sample's treatment: roughly 18 received Ad26.COV2.S at low or high dose, single or two shots; about 5 received placebo; per-sample allocation not given. The study sampled participants on day 63 after the first vaccine or placebo injection. Whoever gave the sample was an adult aged 18-55 years in Boston.

This chain uses TRBV7-9 with TRBJ2-3; a possible D gene is TRBD2 (6 bases). Sequences were derived from peripheral blood, sampled in a trial of Ad26.COV2.S vaccine versus placebo. This sequence was found in a person aged 18-65 years who received the Ad26.COV2.S COVID-19 vaccine or a placebo. The CDR3: CASSRDWDTDTQYF. The CDR3 DNA reads TGTGCCAGCAGCCGGGACTGGGACACAGATACGCAGTATTTT.